This TCR beta chain was recovered during a study of blood T cell repertoires in COVID-19 (dated by TCRdb to about 2020). General notes on the study: Collaborator samples came from the United States, Italy and Spain and covered acute and convalescent phases of COVID-19. The material from the prospective study consisted of cDNA or gDNA derived from T cells, B-cell-depleted T cells, or PBMCs. Deeply sampled blood TCRbeta repertoires from subjects exposed to, actively infected with, or recovered from COVID-19 were included in the dataset. The repertoires were released in a freely available public database meant as a resource for research on the immune response to SARS-CoV-2. The samples were drawn from the first 160 participants of the ongoing ImmuneRACE study and from 1,254 subjects provided by 6 global collaborators. The sample metadata nearly always contained a de-identified subject ID, COVID-19 status, age in years and sex. Where available, HLA class I and class II types were taken from metadata supplied by the sample provider and were not determined by assay-based typing.

The immunoSEQ Assay, a bias-controlled multiplex PCR, was used to amplify TCRbeta CDR3 regions from genomic DNA. For the original study's pipeline: The number of nucleated cells in each sample was estimated from the amplification of reference gene primers within the assay. Sequence reads were collapsed and filtered to measure the absolute abundance of every unique TCRbeta CDR3 rearrangement. For each sample, productive Simpson clonality was calculated by taking the square root of Simpson's diversity index across productive rearrangements. TCRdb carries this immuneACCESS record with in-frame sequences only. Its versions omit some clonotypes, under half of them owing to an unresolved V gene in the studies checked, with the rest unexplained. V and J calls and clone size are given by that table; D and trimming were obtained from the DNA. The sample table holds roughly 30,000 clones, of which about 89% were seen once. The biggest ten clones account for 2% to 3% of the sample.

With respect to this clone: The antigen it recognizes is unknown. Within one base of it there is no much larger clone, and no base qualities were kept.

Each collaborating institution followed its own protocols to collect whole blood in K2EDTA tubes. Collaborator samples were shipped for TCRbeta analysis as frozen whole blood, isolated PBMCs, or DNA extracted from either sample type. Measured from the cysteine to the phenylalanine, the CDR3 is 15 residues long. Here the CDR3 DNA is all that survives: 45 bases in frame from base 1. Unmatched junction bases come to 6, with V trimmed by 5 bases and J by 4 bases. CDR1 and CDR2, looked up from the germline V gene, are KGHSH and LQKENI. Overall study results and their limits: How much clinical and demographic metadata was included differed by source and by participant, and the metadata was provided uncurated.

Material: peripheral blood. The rearranged segments are TRBV18 and TRBJ1-2; 11 nucleotides in the junction match TRBD1. The origin of this receptor is a human donor in a cohort sampled during active COVID-19. The DNA sequence reads TGTGCCAGCTCAACCGGACAGGGGGCTGTCTATGGCTACACCTTC. It translates as CASSTGQGAVYGYTF.